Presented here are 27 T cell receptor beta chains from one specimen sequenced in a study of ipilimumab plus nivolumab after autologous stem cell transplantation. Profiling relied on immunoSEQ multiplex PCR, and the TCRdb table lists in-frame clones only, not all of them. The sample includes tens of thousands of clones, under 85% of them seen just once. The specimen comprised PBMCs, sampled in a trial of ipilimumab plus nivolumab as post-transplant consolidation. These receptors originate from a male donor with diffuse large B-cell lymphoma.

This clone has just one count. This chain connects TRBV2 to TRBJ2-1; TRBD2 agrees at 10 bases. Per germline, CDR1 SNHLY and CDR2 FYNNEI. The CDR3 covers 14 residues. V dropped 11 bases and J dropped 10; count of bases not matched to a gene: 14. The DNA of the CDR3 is TGTGCCGGAAGAGCGGGGGGGCCTCTCGCGGAGCAGTTCTTC. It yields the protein CAGRAGGPLAEQFF. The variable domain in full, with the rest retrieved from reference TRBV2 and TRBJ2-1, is EPEVTQTPSHQVTQMGQEVILRCVPISNHLYFYWYRQILGQKVEFLVSFYNNEISEKSEIFDDQFSVERPDGSNFTLKIRSTKLEDSAMYFCAGRAGGPLAEQFFGPGTRLTVL.

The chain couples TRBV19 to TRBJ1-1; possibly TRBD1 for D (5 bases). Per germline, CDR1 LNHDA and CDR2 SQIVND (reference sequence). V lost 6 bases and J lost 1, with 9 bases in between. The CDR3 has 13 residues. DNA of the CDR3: TGTGCCAGTAGCGTACAGGAGAACACTGAAGCTTTCTTT. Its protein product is CASSVQENTEAFF.

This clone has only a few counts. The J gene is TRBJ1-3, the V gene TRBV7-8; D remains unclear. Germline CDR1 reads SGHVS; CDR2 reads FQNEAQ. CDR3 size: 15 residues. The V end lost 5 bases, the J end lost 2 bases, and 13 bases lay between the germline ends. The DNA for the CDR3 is TGTGCCAGCAGCGCTGATGACTTGCCTGGAAACACCATATATTTT. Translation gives CASSADDLPGNTIYF. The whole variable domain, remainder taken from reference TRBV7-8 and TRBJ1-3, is GAGVSQSPRYKVAKRGQDVALRCDPISGHVSLFWYQQALGQGPEFLTYFQNEAQLDKSGLPSDRFFAERPEGSVSTLKIQRTQQEDSAVYLCASSADDLPGNTIYFGEGSWLTVV.

The CDR3 sequence is CASSLGGQETQYF. Here the CDR3 DNA reads TGCGCCAGCAGCTTGGGCGGACAAGAGACCCAGTACTTC. The chain has TRBV5-1 and TRBJ2-5; D unclear. This CDR3 is built from 13 residues. Trimming took off 0 bases at V and 2 bases at J, with 5 bases between the two ends. The germline gives CDR1 SGHRS, CDR2 YFSETQ.

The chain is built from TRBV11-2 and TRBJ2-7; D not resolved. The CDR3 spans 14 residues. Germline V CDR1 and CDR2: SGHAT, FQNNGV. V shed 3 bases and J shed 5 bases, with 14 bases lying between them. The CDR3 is CASSFGRLSHEQYF. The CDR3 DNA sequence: TGTGCCAGCAGCTTTGGGCGACTCAGCCACGAGCAGTACTTC.

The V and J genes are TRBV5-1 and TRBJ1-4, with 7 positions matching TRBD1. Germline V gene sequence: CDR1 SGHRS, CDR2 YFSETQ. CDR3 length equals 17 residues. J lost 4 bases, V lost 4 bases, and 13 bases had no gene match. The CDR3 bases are TGCGCCAGCAGCAGCATACCTAGGGGGCATGGTAATGAAAAACTGTTTTTT. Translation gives CASSSIPRGHGNEKLFF.

CDR3: CASSLVQGRSYEQYF. CDR3 bases: TGTGCCAGCAGCTTAGTTCAGGGGAGGTCCTACGAGCAGTACTTC. This chain uses TRBV11-2 with TRBJ2-7, with D perhaps matching TRBD1 or TRBD2 (6 bases each). The CDR3 has 15 amino acids. CDR1 is SGHAT and CDR2 is FQNNGV in the germline V gene. V was pared by 1 base and J by 1 base, with 11 bases between. Supplemented by reference TRBV11-2 and TRBJ2-7, the full variable domain reads EAGVAQSPRYKIIEKRQSVAFWCNPISGHATLYWYQQILGQGPKLLIQFQNNGVVDDSQLPKDRFSAERLKGVDSTLKIQPAKLEDSAVYLCASSLVQGRSYEQYFGPGTRLTVT.

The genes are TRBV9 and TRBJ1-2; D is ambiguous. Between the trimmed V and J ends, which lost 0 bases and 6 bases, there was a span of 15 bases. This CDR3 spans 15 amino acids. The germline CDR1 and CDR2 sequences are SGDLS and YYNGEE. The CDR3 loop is CASSVDSVRLNGYTF. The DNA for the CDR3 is TGTGCCAGCAGCGTAGACTCCGTTCGCCTCAATGGCTACACCTTC.

DNA of the CDR3: TGTGCCAGCAGCCTAGAACCAGGGGGTGCTCGGTTCTTC. Protein: CASSLEPGGARFF. The chain carries TRBV7-3 and TRBJ2-1, with 7 bases lining up with TRBD1. CDR1 and CDR2 from the germline V gene are SGHTA and FQGTGA. With V trimmed by 5 bases and J by 15 bases, 13 bases remained unmatched. This CDR3 contains 13 residues.

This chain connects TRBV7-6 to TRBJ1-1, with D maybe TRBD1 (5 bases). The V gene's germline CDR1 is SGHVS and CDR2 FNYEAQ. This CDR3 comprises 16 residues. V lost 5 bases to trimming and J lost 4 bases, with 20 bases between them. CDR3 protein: CASSQGVARRGTEAFF. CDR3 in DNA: TGTGCCAGCAGCCAAGGGGTAGCAAGGAGGGGCACTGAAGCTTTCTTT.

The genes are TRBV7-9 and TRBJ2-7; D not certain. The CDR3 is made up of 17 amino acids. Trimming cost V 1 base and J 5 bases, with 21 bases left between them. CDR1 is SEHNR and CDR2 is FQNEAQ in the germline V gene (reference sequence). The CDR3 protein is CASSLVVRKLGSNEQYF. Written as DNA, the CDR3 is TGTGCCAGCAGCTTAGTAGTTCGAAAACTCGGGTCCAACGAGCAGTACTTC. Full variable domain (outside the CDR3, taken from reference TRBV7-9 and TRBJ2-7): DTGVSQNPRHKITKRGQNVTFRCDPISEHNRLYWYRQTLGQGPEFLTYFQNEAQLEKSRLLSDRFSAERPKGSFSTLEIQRTEQGDSAMYLCASSLVVRKLGSNEQYFGPGTRLTVT.

The CDR3 loop reads CASSRRGVYEQYF. CDR3 nucleotide sequence: TGTGCCAGCAGCCGACGAGGGGTTTACGAGCAGTACTTC. The chain joins TRBV14 to TRBJ2-7, with D perhaps TRBD1 or TRBD2 (5 bases each). CDR1 SGHDN and CDR2 FVKESK come from the germline V gene. The CDR3 is made up of 13 amino acids. Trimming removed 4 bases at V and 4 bases at J, with 11 bases between. The full variable domain, in which reference TRBV14 and TRBJ2-7 provide the parts outside the CDR3, is EAGVTQFPSHSVIEKGQTVTLRCDPISGHDNLYWYRRVMGKEIKFLLHFVKESKQDESGMPNNRFLAERTGGTYSTLKVQPAELEDSGVYFCASSRRGVYEQYFGPGTRLTVT.

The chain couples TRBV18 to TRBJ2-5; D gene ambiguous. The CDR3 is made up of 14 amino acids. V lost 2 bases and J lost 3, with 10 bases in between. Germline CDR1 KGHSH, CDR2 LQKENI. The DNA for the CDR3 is TGTGCCAGCTCACCAAACAACTTTAAAGAGACCCAGTACTTC. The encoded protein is CASSPNNFKETQYF.

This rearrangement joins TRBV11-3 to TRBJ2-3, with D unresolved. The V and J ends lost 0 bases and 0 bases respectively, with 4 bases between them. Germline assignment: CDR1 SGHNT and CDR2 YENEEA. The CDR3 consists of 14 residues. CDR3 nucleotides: TGTGCCAGCAGCTTAGATTTGAGCACAGATACGCAGTATTTT. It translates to CASSLDLSTDTQYF.

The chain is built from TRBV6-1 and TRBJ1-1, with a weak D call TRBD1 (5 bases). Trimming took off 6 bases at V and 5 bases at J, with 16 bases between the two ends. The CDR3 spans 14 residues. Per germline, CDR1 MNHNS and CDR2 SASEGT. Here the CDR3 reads CASRASGGRTEAFF. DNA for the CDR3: TGTGCCAGCAGAGCCAGCGGGGGTCGGACTGAAGCTTTCTTT.

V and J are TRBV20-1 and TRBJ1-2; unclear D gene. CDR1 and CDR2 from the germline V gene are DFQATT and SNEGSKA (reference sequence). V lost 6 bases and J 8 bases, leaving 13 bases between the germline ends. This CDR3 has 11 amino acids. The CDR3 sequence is CSAYDGRGYTF. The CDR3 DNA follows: TGCAGTGCGTATGACGGCAGGGGCTACACCTTC.

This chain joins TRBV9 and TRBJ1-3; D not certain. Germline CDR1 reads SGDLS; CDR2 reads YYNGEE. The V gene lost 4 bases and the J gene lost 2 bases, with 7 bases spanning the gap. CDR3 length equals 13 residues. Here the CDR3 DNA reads TGTGCCAGCAGCTCCGGGACTGGAAACACCATATATTTT. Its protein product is CASSSGTGNTIYF.

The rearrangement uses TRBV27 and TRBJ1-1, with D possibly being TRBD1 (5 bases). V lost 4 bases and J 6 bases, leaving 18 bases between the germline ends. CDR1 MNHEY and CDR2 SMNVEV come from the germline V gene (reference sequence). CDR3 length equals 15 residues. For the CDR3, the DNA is TGTGCCAGCAGTTCCAAGGGACGGGCGGGGGCTGAAGCTTTCTTT. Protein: CASSSKGRAGAEAFF.

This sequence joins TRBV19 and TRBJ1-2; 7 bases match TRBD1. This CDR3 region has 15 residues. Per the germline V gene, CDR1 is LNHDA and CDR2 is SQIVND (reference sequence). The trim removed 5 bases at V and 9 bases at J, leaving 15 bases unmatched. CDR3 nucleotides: TGTGCCAGTAGTGACGGGACAGCCGCCCCCTGGAGCTACACCTTC. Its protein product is CASSDGTAAPWSYTF. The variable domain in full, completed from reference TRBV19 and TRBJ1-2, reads DGGITQSPKYLFRKEGQNVTLSCEQNLNHDAMYWYRQDPGQGLRLIYYSQIVNDFQKGDIAEGYSVSREKKESFPLTVTSAQKNPTAFYLCASSDGTAAPWSYTFGSGTRLTVV.

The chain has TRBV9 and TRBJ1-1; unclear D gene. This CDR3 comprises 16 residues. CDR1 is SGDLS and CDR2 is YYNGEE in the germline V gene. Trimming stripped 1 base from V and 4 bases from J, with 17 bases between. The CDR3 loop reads CASSVSPRAEGTEAFF. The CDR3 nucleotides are TGTGCCAGCAGCGTATCTCCCCGGGCGGAGGGCACTGAAGCTTTCTTT.

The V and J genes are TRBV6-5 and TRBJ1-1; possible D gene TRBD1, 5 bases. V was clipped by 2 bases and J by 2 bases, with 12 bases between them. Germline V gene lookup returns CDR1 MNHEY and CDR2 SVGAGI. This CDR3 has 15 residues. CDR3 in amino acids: CASSYAPGYNTEAFF. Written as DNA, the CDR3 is TGTGCCAGCAGTTACGCGCCAGGGTATAACACTGAAGCTTTCTTT.

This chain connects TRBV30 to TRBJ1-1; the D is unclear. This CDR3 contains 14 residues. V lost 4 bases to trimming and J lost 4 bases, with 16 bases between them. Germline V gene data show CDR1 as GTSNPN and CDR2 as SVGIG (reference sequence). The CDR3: CAWIRPLRGTEAFF. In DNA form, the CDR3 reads TGTGCCTGGATTAGGCCTCTAAGAGGCACTGAAGCTTTCTTT. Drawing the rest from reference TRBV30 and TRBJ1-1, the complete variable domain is SQTIHQWPATLVQPVGSPLSLECTVEGTSNPNLYWYRQAAGRGLQLLFYSVGIGQISSEVPQNLSASRPQDRQFILSSKKLLLSDSGFYLCAWIRPLRGTEAFFGQGTRLTVV.

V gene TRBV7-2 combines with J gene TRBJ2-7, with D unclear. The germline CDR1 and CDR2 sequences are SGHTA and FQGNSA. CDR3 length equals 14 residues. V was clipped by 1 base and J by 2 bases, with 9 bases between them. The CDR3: CASSLGGSAYEQYF. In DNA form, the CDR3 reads TGTGCCAGCAGCTTAGGGGGTTCAGCCTACGAGCAGTACTTC.

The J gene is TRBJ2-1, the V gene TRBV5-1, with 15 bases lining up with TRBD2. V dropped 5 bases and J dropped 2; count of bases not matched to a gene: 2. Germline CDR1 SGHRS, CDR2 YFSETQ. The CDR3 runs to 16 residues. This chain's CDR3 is CASRRTSGGAYNEQFF. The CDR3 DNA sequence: TGCGCCAGCAGACGGACTAGCGGGGGGGCCTACAATGAGCAGTTCTTC.

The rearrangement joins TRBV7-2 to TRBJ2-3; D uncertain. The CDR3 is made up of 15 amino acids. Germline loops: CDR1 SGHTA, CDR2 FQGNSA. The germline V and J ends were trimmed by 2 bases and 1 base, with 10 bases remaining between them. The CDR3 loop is CASSLLTERTDTQYF. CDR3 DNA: TGTGCCAGCAGCTTATTGACGGAGCGCACAGATACGCAGTATTTT.

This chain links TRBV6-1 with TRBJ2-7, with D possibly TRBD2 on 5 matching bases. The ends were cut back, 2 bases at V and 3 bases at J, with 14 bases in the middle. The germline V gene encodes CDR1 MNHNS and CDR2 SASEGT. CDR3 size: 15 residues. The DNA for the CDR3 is TGTGCCAGCAGTGAATTAGATGGAGGTCTCTACGAGCAGTACTTC. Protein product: CASSELDGGLYEQYF.

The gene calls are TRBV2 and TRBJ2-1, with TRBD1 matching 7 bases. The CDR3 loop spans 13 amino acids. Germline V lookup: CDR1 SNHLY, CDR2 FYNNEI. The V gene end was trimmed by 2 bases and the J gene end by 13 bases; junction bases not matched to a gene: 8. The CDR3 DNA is TGTGCCAGCAGTGAATCGAAAGTAGGGGGCCAGTTCTTC. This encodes CASSESKVGGQFF.